This TCR beta chain was sequenced during a study of sequential checkpoint blockade in melanoma. The wider study: First-line arms were nivolumab then ipilimumab, or the reverse, randomized 1:1. After both sequences, patients received maintenance nivolumab.

Some clones are missing from TCRdb's copy, which holds only in-frame ones; the method was immunoSEQ multiplex PCR. The sample includes 20,000 to 25,000 clones, roughly 80% of them seen just once. As to treatment: randomized to nivolumab then ipilimumab (arm A) or the reverse (arm B). None of the patients previously received DNA-damaging chemotherapy. Sorted cells were live CD3+CD8+, lacking CD19 and CD56, from PBMCs. The CDR3 contains 17 residues. V was pared by 3 bases and J by 0 bases, with 8 bases of the junction left unmatched. CDR1 and CDR2 (germline): SGHVS, FNYEAQ. Specimen: CD8+ T cells sorted from blood (inferred from file names), collected from a patient given nivolumab and ipilimumab in sequence. This receptor was identified in a human donor with melanoma. This chain connects TRBV7-6 to TRBJ2-3, with TRBD1 matching 8 bases. The CDR3 DNA follows: TGTGCCAGCAGCTTCTGGACAGGGTCATCTAGCACAGATACGCAGTATTTT. It codes for CASSFWTGSSSTDTQYF.